This T cell receptor (beta chain) was captured in a study of glioma-infiltrating T cells after dendritic cell vaccination. Germline-derived CDR1 and CDR2 are SGHDT and YYEEEE. This CDR3 has 16 amino acids. Germline trimming cut 3 bases from V and 2 bases from J; bases unmatched to any gene: 6. Assay used: immunoSEQ multiplex PCR; TCRdb lists only in-frame clones, some missing. The sample gives fewer than 85,000 clones, 80% to 90% of which show up once; approximately 2.1% is in the top ten. Time point described: after dendritic cell vaccination, including at tumor progression/relapse. V and J are TRBV5-6 and TRBJ2-2; 8 bases map to TRBD1. The receptor's source is a human donor with glioblastoma. The sequencing here drew on blood, taken after dendritic cell vaccination. The chain's CDR3 is CASSSLAGGNTGELFF. DNA of the CDR3: TGTGCCAGCAGCTCCCTGGCAGGGGGCAACACCGGGGAGCTGTTTTTT.